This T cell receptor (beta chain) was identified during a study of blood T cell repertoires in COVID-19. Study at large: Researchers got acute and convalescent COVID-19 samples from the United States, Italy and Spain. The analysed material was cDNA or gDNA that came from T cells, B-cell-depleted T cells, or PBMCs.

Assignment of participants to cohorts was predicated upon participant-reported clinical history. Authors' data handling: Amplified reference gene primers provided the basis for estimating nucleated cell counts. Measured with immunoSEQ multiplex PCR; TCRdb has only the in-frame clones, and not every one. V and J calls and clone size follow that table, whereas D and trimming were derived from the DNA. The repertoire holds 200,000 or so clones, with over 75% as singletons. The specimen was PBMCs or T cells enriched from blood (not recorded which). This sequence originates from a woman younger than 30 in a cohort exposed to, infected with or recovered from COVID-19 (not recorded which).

This CDR3 reads CATSSPVRTDEAFF. The CDR3 DNA is TGTGCCACCAGCAGCCCTGTCCGGACAGATGAAGCTTTCTTT. V gene TRBV15 combines with J gene TRBJ1-1; weak D call: TRBD1 (6 bases). The CDR3 has 14 amino acids. V lost 3 bases and J lost 7, with 15 bases in between. The germline gives CDR1 LNHNV, CDR2 YYDKDF (reference sequence).